The rows below give T cell receptor beta chains drawn from one sample of a study of T cells in Graves' hyperthyroidism and ophthalmopathy. Each CDR3 protein gets one entry after TCRdb re-called the multiplex PCR reads with MiXCR. Seen here are 450,000 to 600,000 distinct CDR3 sequences, 14% observed once, and the top ten hold approximately 14%. Sequencing input: blood. The origin of the receptors is a woman in her thirties or forties with Graves' hyperthyroidism. Both conserved end residues are part of each CDR3. The D gene is left open where the match is weak. Size is stated for part of the rows, as once, few or many counts, or as a class when the clone is expanded.

V: TRBV30
J: TRBJ1-4
size: -
D: TRBD1
DNA: TGTGCCTGGGACAGGGAGGGCGAAAAACTGTTTTTT
CDR3: CAWDREGEKLFF

V: TRBV7-8
J: TRBJ2-5
size: many
D: -
DNA: TGTGCCAGCAGCAAAACTGGGATTTCGGAGACCCAGTACTTC
CDR3: CASSKTGISETQYF

V: TRBV5-1
J: TRBJ2-1
size: few
D: -
DNA: TGCGCCAGCAGCTTAGGGCAGGTATCCTACAATGAGCAGTTCTTC
CDR3: CASSLGQVSYNEQFF

V: TRBV6-2/TRBV6-3
J: TRBJ2-5
size: many
D: TRBD2
DNA: TGTGCCAGCAGTTACTTTACGGGAGGGCTTGAGACCCAGTACTTC
CDR3: CASSYFTGGLETQYF

V: TRBV5-1
J: TRBJ2-1
size: -
D: -
DNA: TGCGCCAGCAGAAGGGCTAGCGATGGGGGTGAGCAGTTCTTC
CDR3: CASRRASDGGEQFF

V: TRBV7-9
J: TRBJ1-1
size: many
D: TRBD1
DNA: TGTGCCAGCAGCTTAACCGACCCAGGACAGGGGAGGAAGACTGAAGCTTTCTTT
CDR3: CASSLTDPGQGRKTEAFF

V: TRBV18
J: TRBJ1-3
size: -
D: TRBD1
DNA: TGTGCCAGCTCATCACCTTACCTCGACAGGGGTGGAAACACCATATATTTT
CDR3: CASSSPYLDRGGNTIYF

V: TRBV6-1
J: TRBJ1-1
size: -
D: -
DNA: TGTGCCAGCAGCGAGACCAGGGGTAACACTGAAGCTTTCTTT
CDR3: CASSETRGNTEAFF

V: TRBV20-1
J: TRBJ1-1
size: many
D: TRBD1
DNA: TGCAGTGCACCAAGACCGGGACAGGGTCTCTCTGAAGCTTTCTTT
CDR3: CSAPRPGQGLSEAFF

V: TRBV7-2
J: TRBJ2-7
size: few
D: -
DNA: TGTGCCAGCAGCTTAGTCGGGGACCTCTCCTACGAGCAGTACTTC
CDR3: CASSLVGDLSYEQYF

V: TRBV24-1
J: TRBJ2-7
size: many
D: TRBD1
DNA: TGTGCCACCAGTGAAGGGACAGGGGCGCCTATCTACGAGCAGTACTTC
CDR3: CATSEGTGAPIYEQYF

V: TRBV18
J: TRBJ2-2
size: -
D: -
DNA: TGTGCCAGTCAAAGGACCGTGGACCCGAACACCGGGGAGCTGTTTTTT
CDR3: CASQRTVDPNTGELFF

V: TRBV28
J: TRBJ2-7
size: many
D: -
DNA: TGTGCCAGCAGTTTAGGCCCCTTTGGCGAGCAGTACTTC
CDR3: CASSLGPFGEQYF

V: TRBV15
J: TRBJ2-1
size: many
D: TRBD1
DNA: TGTGCCACCAGCAGAAGGGACAGCCTTCACAATGAGCAGTTCTTC
CDR3: CATSRRDSLHNEQFF

V: TRBV5-1
J: TRBJ2-1
size: many
D: -
DNA: TGCGCCAGCAGCTTGGAACCTCGGCAATACAATGAGCAGTTCTTC
CDR3: CASSLEPRQYNEQFF

V: TRBV7-3
J: TRBJ2-7
size: many
D: -
DNA: TGTGCCAGCAGCTGGGGGGAGCAGTACTTC
CDR3: CASSWGEQYF

V: TRBV12-3/TRBV12-4
J: TRBJ2-7
size: many
D: -
DNA: TGTGCCAGCGGCTTCATACGCAGGGTCAGCGAGCAGTACTTC
CDR3: CASGFIRRVSEQYF

V: TRBV20-1
J: TRBJ2-7
size: many
D: -
DNA: TGCAGTGCTATCGGCCCGACCCCCTCCTACGAGCAGTACTTC
CDR3: CSAIGPTPSYEQYF

V: TRBV28
J: TRBJ2-1
size: few
D: TRBD2
DNA: TGTGCCAGCAGTACCGGGACTACCCCTTACAATGAGCAGTTCTTC
CDR3: CASSTGTTPYNEQFF

V: TRBV29-1
J: TRBJ2-1
size: many
D: TRBD2
DNA: TGCAGCGTCCGGACTAGCGGGAGGGGCAATGAGCAGTTCTTC
CDR3: CSVRTSGRGNEQFF

V: TRBV5-1
J: TRBJ2-1
size: few
D: TRBD2
DNA: TGCGCCAGCAGCTCAGACGGGACTAGCGGGAGTATCAATGAGCAGTTCTTC
CDR3: CASSSDGTSGSINEQFF

V: TRBV6-1
J: TRBJ2-3
size: -
D: TRBD2
DNA: TGTGCCAGCAGTTGGGGAAGCGGGATCACAGATACGCAGTATTTT
CDR3: CASSWGSGITDTQYF

V: TRBV28
J: TRBJ2-4
size: many
D: -
DNA: TGTGCCAGCAGTTTATTAACCGGAAGTGGGGGACTAGCCAAAAACATTCAGTACTTC
CDR3: CASSLLTGSGGLAKNIQYF

V: TRBV20-1
J: TRBJ2-7
size: many
D: TRBD1
DNA: TGCAGGGTCGAAGGACAGGGAGGCTACTACGAGCAGTACTTC
CDR3: CRVEGQGGYYEQYF

V: TRBV20-1
J: TRBJ2-7
size: many
D: TRBD2
DNA: TGCAGTGCTATCCTACCGGGACTAGCGGATACCTCCTACGAGCAGTACTTC
CDR3: CSAILPGLADTSYEQYF

V: TRBV5-1
J: TRBJ2-1
size: many
D: TRBD2
DNA: TGCGCCAGCAGCTTGGCGGGAGGGCAAGGGAATGAGCAGTTCTTC
CDR3: CASSLAGGQGNEQFF

V: TRBV20-1
J: TRBJ2-1
size: many
D: -
DNA: TGCAGTGCTCCAACAAGAGGCGGGCTCCCCTACAATGAGCAGTTCTTC
CDR3: CSAPTRGGLPYNEQFF

V: TRBV5-6
J: TRBJ1-6
size: few
D: -
DNA: TGTGCCAGCAGCCCAACAGGGTTCACATCACCCCTCCACTTT
CDR3: CASSPTGFTSPLHF

V: TRBV7-2
J: TRBJ2-2
size: many
D: -
DNA: TGTGCCAGCAAATCCGGCGGGCCTAACACCGGGGAGCTGTTTTTT
CDR3: CASKSGGPNTGELFF

V: TRBV19
J: TRBJ1-4
size: -
D: -
DNA: TGTGCCAGTAGAAGCAGTAGGAATGAAAAACTGTTTTTT
CDR3: CASRSSRNEKLFF

V: TRBV28
J: TRBJ1-5
size: many
D: -
DNA: TGTGCCAGCAGTTTTTCCCAAGGTGGCAATCAGCCCCAGCATTTT
CDR3: CASSFSQGGNQPQHF

V: TRBV12-3/TRBV12-4
J: TRBJ1-1
size: many
D: -
DNA: TGTGCCAGCAGTTGGACAGAAAAAGGTACTGAAGCTTTCTTT
CDR3: CASSWTEKGTEAFF

V: TRBV19
J: TRBJ1-2
size: many
D: -
DNA: TGTGCCAGTAGTGCCCGGGACCTTCGCAATGCGGTTGGCTACACCTTC
CDR3: CASSARDLRNAVGYTF

V: TRBV5-1
J: TRBJ2-6
size: few
D: -
DNA: TGCGCCAGCGGGCAGGGCGCAAGCTCTGGGGCCAACGTCCTGACTTTC
CDR3: CASGQGASSGANVLTF

V: TRBV7-7
J: TRBJ1-5
size: -
D: -
DNA: TGTGCTAGCAGCCGATTACAGGGAAGTAGCAATCAGCCCCAGCATTTT
CDR3: CASSRLQGSSNQPQHF

V: TRBV6-1
J: TRBJ2-1
size: -
D: -
DNA: TGTGCCAGCAGCCGAGGCGGAAACTCCTACAATGAGCAGTTCTTC
CDR3: CASSRGGNSYNEQFF

V: TRBV27
J: TRBJ1-5
size: many
D: -
DNA: TGTGCCAGCAGTTTAACAGGGAGGATCAATCAGCCCCAGCATTTT
CDR3: CASSLTGRINQPQHF

V: TRBV5-6
J: TRBJ2-5
size: many
D: -
DNA: TGTGCCAGCATTACAGCAGATTACCCACAAGAGACCCAGTACTTC
CDR3: CASITADYPQETQYF

V: TRBV14
J: TRBJ1-1
size: -
D: -
DNA: TGTGCCAGCAGCCAAGTCCTAACAGGGTTCACTGAAGCTTTCTTT
CDR3: CASSQVLTGFTEAFF

V: TRBV6-1
J: TRBJ1-1
size: -
D: -
DNA: TGTGCCAGCAGACTATACAGGGAGAACACTGAAGCTTTCTTT
CDR3: CASRLYRENTEAFF

V: TRBV7-9
J: TRBJ1-1
size: many
D: TRBD1
DNA: TGTGCCAGCAGCCCTGGGGACAGGGGGCATAGGAGTGCTGAAGCTTTCTTT
CDR3: CASSPGDRGHRSAEAFF

V: TRBV10-3
J: TRBJ2-7
size: many
D: -
DNA: TGTGCCATCAATCGGGGGACTGCCCCCTACGAGCAGTACTTC
CDR3: CAINRGTAPYEQYF

V: TRBV28
J: TRBJ2-1
size: many
D: TRBD2
DNA: TGTGCCAGCAGTGCCCCGGGACTAGCCTTAGGAGACAATGAGCAGTTCTTC
CDR3: CASSAPGLALGDNEQFF

V: TRBV20-1
J: TRBJ1-1
size: few
D: -
DNA: TGCAGTGCTAAGTCGGGAATTGGGGGCATAAACACTGAAGCTTTCTTT
CDR3: CSAKSGIGGINTEAFF

V: TRBV11-2
J: TRBJ2-5
size: many
D: -
DNA: TGTGCCAGCAGTCGAGACGGGGGAGAAGAGACCCAGTACTTC
CDR3: CASSRDGGEETQYF

V: TRBV6-1
J: TRBJ2-2
size: many
D: -
DNA: TGTGCCAGCAGCTATGCTAGGAGCGGGGAGCTGTTTTTT
CDR3: CASSYARSGELFF

V: TRBV27
J: TRBJ2-5
size: -
D: TRBD1
DNA: TGTGCCAGCAGTCTAACGGGACAGGGAAAGACCCAGTACTTC
CDR3: CASSLTGQGKTQYF

V: TRBV12-3/TRBV12-4
J: TRBJ2-2
size: many
D: -
DNA: TGTGCCAGCAGGGGGGCGGAACCGAACACCGGGGAGCTGTTTTTT
CDR3: CASRGAEPNTGELFF

V: TRBV3-1
J: TRBJ1-6
size: many
D: -
DNA: TGTGCCAGCAGCCAAGATCAGGAGCCCCTCCACTTT
CDR3: CASSQDQEPLHF